The present T cell receptor beta chain was sequenced within a study of blood T cell repertoires in COVID-19. Germline V lookup: CDR1 MNHEY, CDR2 SMNVEV (reference sequence). The CDR3 has 15 amino acids. The V end was cut by 6 bases, the J end by 6 bases, with 17 bases between. Authors' processing steps: Amplified reference gene primers provided the basis for estimating nucleated cell counts. Generated by immunoSEQ multiplex PCR, the TCRdb table keeps only in-frame clones and is missing some. That table supplies the V and J calls and clone size; D and trimming were determined from the DNA. Seen here are about 86,000 clones, 82% observed once, and the top ten hold 0.95% to 1.5%.

The source is a woman aged 80 or older with acute or convalescent COVID-19. Sequenced: peripheral blood. The chain couples TRBV27 to TRBJ2-2; TRBD1 might be the D (5 bases). CDR3 sequence (DNA): TGTGCCAGCAGCCGCCTGGGGCGCGGAGCCGGGGAGCTGTTTTTT. This sequence encodes CASSRLGRGAGELFF.